A selection of T cell receptor beta chains follows, all from one sample in a study of OX40 agonist ivuxolimab in advanced cancers. Only in-frame clones appear in the TCRdb table, and some are missing; sequencing was by immunoSEQ multiplex PCR. The profile shows tens of thousands of clones, about 91% of them singletons. The sample was CD4+ or CD8+ T cells sorted from blood, taken in a trial of the OX40 agonist ivuxolimab. The receptors originated from an adult with an advanced solid tumor such as melanoma, head and neck, liver or kidney cancer. CDR3s include the opening cysteine and the closing phenylalanine or tryptophan. D genes are given only for firm matches. Size values are once, few and many counts, or a class for expanded clones, and some rows have none.

D: TRBD2; size: -; J: TRBJ2-2; V: TRBV6-4; DNA: TGTGCCAGCAGTGCACTAGCGGGAGAAACCGGGGAGCTGTTTTTT; CDR3: CASSALAGETGELFF
D: TRBD2; size: -; J: TRBJ2-3; V: TRBV5-6; DNA: TGTGCCAGCAGCTATGGACTAGCGGGAGAAACCAGCACAGATACGCAGTATTTT; CDR3: CASSYGLAGETSTDTQYF
D: TRBD2; size: once; J: TRBJ2-3; V: TRBV9; DNA: TGTGCCAGCAGCGTCGGCGGGAGGGCCGTAGATACGCAGTATTTT; CDR3: CASSVGGRAVDTQYF
D: -; size: -; J: TRBJ1-3; V: TRBV7-9; DNA: TGTGCCAGCATAGGAAACACCATATATTTT; CDR3: CASIGNTIYF
D: TRBD2; size: -; J: TRBJ2-7; V: TRBV27; DNA: TGTGCCAGCAGTTCCGGGCAAGGCGGGAGCCCCTACGAGCAGTACTTC; CDR3: CASSSGQGGSPYEQYF
D: -; size: -; J: TRBJ1-5; V: TRBV28; DNA: TGTGCCAGCAGTTTTGCGAAAAATCAGCCCCAGCATTTT; CDR3: CASSFAKNQPQHF
D: TRBD1; size: -; J: TRBJ2-7; V: TRBV27; DNA: TGTGCCAGCAGTTTATCAGCCACAGGGGCCGTAACCTACGAGCAGTACTTC; CDR3: CASSLSATGAVTYEQYF
D: -; size: -; J: TRBJ2-2; V: TRBV28; DNA: TGTGCCAGCAGTCTTGACACCGACACCGGGGAGCTGTTTTTT; CDR3: CASSLDTDTGELFF
D: -; size: -; J: TRBJ1-1; V: TRBV5-6; DNA: TGTGCCAGCAGCTTGTGGGGGCTAACTGAAGCTTTCTTT; CDR3: CASSLWGLTEAFF
D: -; size: few; J: TRBJ1-1; V: TRBV5-1; DNA: TGCGCCAGCAGCCAAGAATCGGGGAACACTGAAGCTTTCTTT; CDR3: CASSQESGNTEAFF
D: TRBD2; size: -; J: TRBJ2-7; V: TRBV27; DNA: TGTGCCAGCAGTTTCTCCGGGACTAGTATATCCTACGAGCAGTACTTC; CDR3: CASSFSGTSISYEQYF
D: -; size: -; J: TRBJ2-7; V: TRBV2; DNA: TGTGCCAGCAATCCGACGGAATCCTACGAGCAGTACTTC; CDR3: CASNPTESYEQYF
D: -; size: -; J: TRBJ1-1; V: TRBV6-5; DNA: TGTGCCAGCAGTTACGGCCAACAGGCGAACACTGAAGCTTTCTTT; CDR3: CASSYGQQANTEAFF
D: TRBD1; size: -; J: TRBJ1-4; V: TRBV6-6; DNA: TGTGCCAGCAGAGAACAGGGGGCAGGTGAAAAACTGTTTTTT; CDR3: CASREQGAGEKLFF
D: -; size: -; J: TRBJ2-7; V: TRBV5-5; DNA: TGTGCCAGCAGCTCAATACGGGACCCCTACGAGCAGTACTTC; CDR3: CASSSIRDPYEQYF
D: -; size: -; J: TRBJ1-1; V: TRBV19; DNA: TGTGCCAGTAGTGAATTCGGACCCACTGAAGCTTTCTTT; CDR3: CASSEFGPTEAFF
D: TRBD1; size: -; J: TRBJ2-6; V: TRBV25-1; DNA: TGTGCCAGCAGTGAACGACAGGGATCCGGGGCCAACGTCCTGACTTTC; CDR3: CASSERQGSGANVLTF
D: -; size: -; J: TRBJ1-4; V: TRBV19; DNA: TGTGCCAGTACCCCGTTGGGAACTAATGAAAAACTGTTTTTT; CDR3: CASTPLGTNEKLFF
D: TRBD1; size: -; J: TRBJ1-1; V: TRBV28; DNA: TGTGCCAGCATGGACAGGGGGAACACTGAAGCTTTCTTT; CDR3: CASMDRGNTEAFF
D: TRBD1; size: -; J: TRBJ1-5; V: TRBV5-1; DNA: TGCGCCAGCAGCTTGAGGGACAGGGAGACGCATCAGCCCCAGCATTTT; CDR3: CASSLRDRETHQPQHF
D: -; size: -; J: TRBJ2-1; V: TRBV9; DNA: TGTGCCAGCAGCTCCGGGGAACGAGGGAATGAGCAGTTCTTC; CDR3: CASSSGERGNEQFF
D: TRBD1; size: -; J: TRBJ2-2; V: TRBV4-3; DNA: TGCGCCAGCAGCCAAGGGACAGGGTCGACCGGGGAGCTGTTTTTT; CDR3: CASSQGTGSTGELFF
D: -; size: -; J: TRBJ2-2; V: TRBV7-8; DNA: TGTGCCAGCAGCTTATATGGGGGATCCACCGGGGAGCTGTTTTTT; CDR3: CASSLYGGSTGELFF
D: TRBD1; size: once; J: TRBJ2-7; V: TRBV6-6; DNA: TGTGCCAGCAGTTCGGCCGGGACAGCCTACGAGCAGTACTTC; CDR3: CASSSAGTAYEQYF
D: TRBD2; size: once; J: TRBJ2-5; V: TRBV9; DNA: TGTGCCAGCAGCCCGGGACTAAAGTACCAAGAGACCCAGTACTTC; CDR3: CASSPGLKYQETQYF
D: -; size: few; J: TRBJ1-4; V: TRBV2; DNA: TGTGCCAGCAGTGAACGTACGGACTCAACTAATGAAAAACTGTTTTTT; CDR3: CASSERTDSTNEKLFF
D: TRBD1; size: -; J: TRBJ2-7; V: TRBV4-3; DNA: TGCGCCAGCAGCCAACACGGGACAGGGGGTTCCATCGAGCAGTACTTC; CDR3: CASSQHGTGGSIEQYF
D: TRBD1; size: medium-sized; J: TRBJ2-5; V: TRBV7-2; DNA: TGTGCCAGCAGCTACAACAGGGGTGGTCGCGAGACCCAGTACTTC; CDR3: CASSYNRGGRETQYF
D: -; size: -; J: TRBJ2-7; V: TRBV10-3; DNA: TGTGCCATCAGTGATGGAGGACAATACGAGCAGTACTTC; CDR3: CAISDGGQYEQYF
D: TRBD2; size: -; J: TRBJ2-1; V: TRBV7-3; DNA: TGTGCCAGCAGTCCCAACCCGGGGGGATTCAATGAGCAGTTCTTC; CDR3: CASSPNPGGFNEQFF
D: -; size: -; J: TRBJ2-2; V: TRBV5-4; DNA: TGTGCCAGCAGCTTACAGGGTCTGAACACCGGGGAGCTGTTTTTT; CDR3: CASSLQGLNTGELFF
D: TRBD2; size: -; J: TRBJ2-1; V: TRBV6-5; DNA: TGTGCCAGCAGTTACTCCCGCCTAGCGGGAGACAATGAGCAGTTCTTC; CDR3: CASSYSRLAGDNEQFF
D: TRBD2; size: -; J: TRBJ2-4; V: TRBV28; DNA: TGTGCCAGCAGTTTAACAAACGAGCGGGAGGTCCTCGACTTC; CDR3: CASSLTNEREVLDF
D: -; size: -; J: TRBJ1-1; V: TRBV12-5; DNA: TGTGCTAGTGGTTTCAGCGAGGGGTTGAACACTGAAGCTTTCTTT; CDR3: CASGFSEGLNTEAFF
D: -; size: medium-sized; J: TRBJ2-2; V: TRBV10-2; DNA: TGCGCCAGCAGTGAGAGGAGGGACACCGGGGAGCTGTTTTTT; CDR3: CASSERRDTGELFF
D: -; size: few; J: TRBJ1-1; V: TRBV7-7; DNA: TGTGCTAGCAGCTTATTATCAGGGTCGAACACTGAAGCTTTCTTT; CDR3: CASSLLSGSNTEAFF
D: -; size: -; J: TRBJ2-7; V: TRBV9; DNA: TGTGCCAGCAGCGTAGGGCGGGACGCCTACGAGCAGTACTTC; CDR3: CASSVGRDAYEQYF
D: -; size: -; J: TRBJ2-3; V: TRBV7-3; DNA: TGTGCCAGCAGCATTCTCTCCTCTGATACGCAGTATTTT; CDR3: CASSILSSDTQYF
D: -; size: -; J: TRBJ1-1; V: TRBV4-3; DNA: TGCGCCAGCAGCCAAGCCTTGGGGAACACTGAAGCTTTCTTT; CDR3: CASSQALGNTEAFF
D: -; size: -; J: TRBJ2-1; V: TRBV9; DNA: TGTGCCAGCAGCCCGGAAAACAATGAGCAGTTCTTC; CDR3: CASSPENNEQFF
D: TRBD1; size: -; J: TRBJ2-5; V: TRBV11-2; DNA: TGTGCCAGCAGCCCTGGGGACAGGGGGGAACAAGAGACCCAGTACTTC; CDR3: CASSPGDRGEQETQYF
D: -; size: -; J: TRBJ2-7; V: TRBV4-3; DNA: TGCGCCAGCAGCCAAGTCACAGGATCCTACGAGCAGTACTTC; CDR3: CASSQVTGSYEQYF
D: -; size: -; J: TRBJ2-7; V: TRBV7-9; DNA: TGTGCCAGCAGCTTAGTTGCGGCGTCCTACGAGCAGTACTTC; CDR3: CASSLVAASYEQYF
D: -; size: -; J: TRBJ1-4; V: TRBV1; DNA: TGCACCAGCAGCCAGGACAGGGACGGATGGGGGCATGAAAAACTGTTTTTT; CDR3: CTSSQDRDGWGHEKLFF
D: TRBD1; size: -; J: TRBJ2-3; V: TRBV7-9; DNA: TGTGCCAGCAGCTTGGACAGGGGAGATACGCAGTATTTT; CDR3: CASSLDRGDTQYF
D: -; size: few; J: TRBJ1-1; V: TRBV11-3; DNA: TGTGCCAGCAGCTTATTTACCCAAGCTACTGAAGCTTTCTTT; CDR3: CASSLFTQATEAFF
D: -; size: -; J: TRBJ2-1; V: TRBV27; DNA: TGTGCCAGCAGTTCCCCCGGGTCGGATAGCTCCTACAATGAGCAGTTCTTC; CDR3: CASSSPGSDSSYNEQFF
D: -; size: -; J: TRBJ1-1; V: TRBV5-1; DNA: TGCGCCAGCAGCCCCGAAGCCGGGGGGAACACTGAAGCTTTCTTT; CDR3: CASSPEAGGNTEAFF
D: -; size: -; J: TRBJ1-1; V: TRBV4-3; DNA: TGCGCCAGCAGCCAAGATAGATTAGGGCTGAACACTGAAGCTTTCTTT; CDR3: CASSQDRLGLNTEAFF
D: -; size: once; J: TRBJ2-1; V: TRBV27; DNA: TGTGCCAGCAGTCCAAATACAGGGAGGGCCTACAATGAGCAGTTCTTC; CDR3: CASSPNTGRAYNEQFF
D: -; size: -; J: TRBJ2-1; V: TRBV9; DNA: TGTGCCAGCAGCCTAGAGGGTGAGCAGTTCTTC; CDR3: CASSLEGEQFF
D: TRBD1; size: -; J: TRBJ2-7; V: TRBV28; DNA: TGTGCCAGCAGTCGGACAGGCGACTACGAGCAGTACTTC; CDR3: CASSRTGDYEQYF